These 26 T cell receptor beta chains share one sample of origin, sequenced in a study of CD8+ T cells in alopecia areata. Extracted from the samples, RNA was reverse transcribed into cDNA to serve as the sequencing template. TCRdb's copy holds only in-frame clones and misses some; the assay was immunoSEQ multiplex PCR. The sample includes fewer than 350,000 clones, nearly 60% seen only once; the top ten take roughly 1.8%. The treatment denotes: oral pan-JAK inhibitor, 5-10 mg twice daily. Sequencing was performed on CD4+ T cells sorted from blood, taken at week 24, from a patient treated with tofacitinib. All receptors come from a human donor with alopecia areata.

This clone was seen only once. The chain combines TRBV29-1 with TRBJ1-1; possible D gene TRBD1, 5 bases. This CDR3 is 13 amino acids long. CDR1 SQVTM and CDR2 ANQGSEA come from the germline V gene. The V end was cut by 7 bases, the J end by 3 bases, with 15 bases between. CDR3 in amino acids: CSGGAQGDTEAFF. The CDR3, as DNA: TGCAGCGGGGGCGCCCAGGGAGACACTGAAGCTTTCTTT. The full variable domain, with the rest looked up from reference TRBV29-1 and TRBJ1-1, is SAVISQKPSRDICQRGTSLTIQCQVDSQVTMMFWYRQQPGQSLTLIATANQGSEATYESGFVIDKFPISRPNLTFSTLTVSNMSPEDSSIYLCSGGAQGDTEAFFGQGTRLTVV.

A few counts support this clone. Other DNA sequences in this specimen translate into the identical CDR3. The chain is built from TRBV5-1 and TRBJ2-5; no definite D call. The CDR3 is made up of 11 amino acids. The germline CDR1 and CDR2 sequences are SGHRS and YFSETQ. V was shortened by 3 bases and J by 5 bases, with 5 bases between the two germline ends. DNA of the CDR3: TGCGCCAGCAGCTCAAGGGAGACCCAGTACTTC. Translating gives CASSSRETQYF.

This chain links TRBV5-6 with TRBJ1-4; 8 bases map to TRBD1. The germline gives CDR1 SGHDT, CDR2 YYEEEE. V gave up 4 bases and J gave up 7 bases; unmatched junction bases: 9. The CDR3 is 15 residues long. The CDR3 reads CASSQQGARVEKLFF. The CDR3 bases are TGTGCCAGCAGCCAGCAGGGGGCGAGGGTTGAAAAACTGTTTTTT.

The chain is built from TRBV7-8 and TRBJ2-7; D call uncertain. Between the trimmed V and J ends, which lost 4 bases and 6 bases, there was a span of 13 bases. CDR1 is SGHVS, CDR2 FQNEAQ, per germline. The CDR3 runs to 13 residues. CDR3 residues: CASSSDRPAEQYF. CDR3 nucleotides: TGTGCCAGCAGCTCAGACCGCCCCGCCGAGCAGTACTTC.

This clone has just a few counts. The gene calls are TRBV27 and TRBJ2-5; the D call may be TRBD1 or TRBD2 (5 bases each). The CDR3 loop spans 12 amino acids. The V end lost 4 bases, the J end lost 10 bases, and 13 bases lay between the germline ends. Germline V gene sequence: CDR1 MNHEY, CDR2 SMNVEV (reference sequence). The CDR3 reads CASSSGTGDQYF. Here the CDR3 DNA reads TGTGCCAGCAGTTCTGGGACCGGGGACCAGTACTTC.

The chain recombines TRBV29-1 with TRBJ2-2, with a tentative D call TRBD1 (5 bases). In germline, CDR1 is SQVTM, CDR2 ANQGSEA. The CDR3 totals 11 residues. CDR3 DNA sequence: TGCAGTATGTCCCAGGGCCGGGAGCTGTTTTTT. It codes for CSMSQGRELFF.

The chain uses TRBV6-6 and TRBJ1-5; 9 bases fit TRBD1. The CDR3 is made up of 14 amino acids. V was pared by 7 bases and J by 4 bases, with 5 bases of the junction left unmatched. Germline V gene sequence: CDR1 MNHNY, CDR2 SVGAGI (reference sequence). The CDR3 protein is CASTETGGNQPQHF. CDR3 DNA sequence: TGTGCCAGCACTGAGACAGGGGGAAATCAGCCCCAGCATTTT.

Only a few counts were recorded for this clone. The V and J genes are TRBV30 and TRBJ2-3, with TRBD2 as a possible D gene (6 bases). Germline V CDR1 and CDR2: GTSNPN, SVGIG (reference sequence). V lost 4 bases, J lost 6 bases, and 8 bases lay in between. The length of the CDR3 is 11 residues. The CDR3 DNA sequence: TGTGCCTGGACGCGGGGTGATACGCAGTATTTT. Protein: CAWTRGDTQYF.

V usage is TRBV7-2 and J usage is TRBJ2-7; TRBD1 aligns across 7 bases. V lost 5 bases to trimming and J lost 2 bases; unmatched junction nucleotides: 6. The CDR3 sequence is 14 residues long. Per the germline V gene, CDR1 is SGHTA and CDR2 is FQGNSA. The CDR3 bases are TGTGCCAGCAGCCCAGGACAGGCAACCTACGAGCAGTACTTC. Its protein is CASSPGQATYEQYF.

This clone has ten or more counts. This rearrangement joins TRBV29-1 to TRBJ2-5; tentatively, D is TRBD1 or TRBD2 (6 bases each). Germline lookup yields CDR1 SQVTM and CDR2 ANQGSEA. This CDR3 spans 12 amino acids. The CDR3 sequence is CNGGGTEGTQYF. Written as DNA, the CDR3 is TGCAACGGAGGGGGGACCGAAGGGACCCAGTACTTC.

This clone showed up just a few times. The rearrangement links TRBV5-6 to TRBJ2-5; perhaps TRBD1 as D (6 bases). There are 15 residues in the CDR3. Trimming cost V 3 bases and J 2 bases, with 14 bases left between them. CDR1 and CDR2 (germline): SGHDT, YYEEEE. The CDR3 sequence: CASSSPGQTQETQYF. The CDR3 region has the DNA TGTGCCAGCAGCTCCCCCGGACAGACACAAGAGACCCAGTACTTC.

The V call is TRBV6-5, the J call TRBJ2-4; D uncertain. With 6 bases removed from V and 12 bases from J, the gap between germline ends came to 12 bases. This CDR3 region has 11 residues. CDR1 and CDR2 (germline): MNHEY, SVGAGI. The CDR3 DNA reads TGTGCCAGCAGCACCCCGGGCCGTCAGTACTTC. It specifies CASSTPGRQYF.

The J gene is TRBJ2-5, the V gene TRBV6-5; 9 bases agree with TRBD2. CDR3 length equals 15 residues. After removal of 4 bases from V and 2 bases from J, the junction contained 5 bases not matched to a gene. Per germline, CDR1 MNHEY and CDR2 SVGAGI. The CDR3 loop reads CASSFSGGPQETQYF. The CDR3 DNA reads TGTGCCAGCAGTTTTAGCGGGGGTCCACAAGAGACCCAGTACTTC.

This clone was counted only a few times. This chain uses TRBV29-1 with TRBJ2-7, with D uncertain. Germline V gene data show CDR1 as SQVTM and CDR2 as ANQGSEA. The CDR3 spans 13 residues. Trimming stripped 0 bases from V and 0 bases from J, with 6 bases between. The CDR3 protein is CSVEDRGSYEQYF. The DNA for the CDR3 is TGCAGCGTTGAAGATCGAGGCTCCTACGAGCAGTACTTC.

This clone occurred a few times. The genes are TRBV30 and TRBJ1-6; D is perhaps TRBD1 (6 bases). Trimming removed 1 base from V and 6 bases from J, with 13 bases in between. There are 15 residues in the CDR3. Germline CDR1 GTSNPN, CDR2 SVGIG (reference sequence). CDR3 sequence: CAWSEQGLGNSPLHF. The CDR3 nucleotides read TGTGCCTGGAGTGAACAGGGATTGGGTAATTCACCCCTCCACTTT.

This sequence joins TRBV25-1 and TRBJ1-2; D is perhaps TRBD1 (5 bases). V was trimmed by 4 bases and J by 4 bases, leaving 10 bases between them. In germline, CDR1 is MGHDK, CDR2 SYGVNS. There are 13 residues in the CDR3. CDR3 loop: CASSAWDGYGYTF. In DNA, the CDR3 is TGTGCCAGCAGTGCCTGGGACGGCTATGGCTACACCTTC.

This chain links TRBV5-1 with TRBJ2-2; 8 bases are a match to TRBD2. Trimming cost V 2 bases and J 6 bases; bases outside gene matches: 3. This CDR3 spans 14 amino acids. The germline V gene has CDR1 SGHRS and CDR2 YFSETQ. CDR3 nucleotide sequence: TGCGCCAGCAGCTTCTATAGCGGGGCCGGGGAGCTGTTTTTT. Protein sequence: CASSFYSGAGELFF.

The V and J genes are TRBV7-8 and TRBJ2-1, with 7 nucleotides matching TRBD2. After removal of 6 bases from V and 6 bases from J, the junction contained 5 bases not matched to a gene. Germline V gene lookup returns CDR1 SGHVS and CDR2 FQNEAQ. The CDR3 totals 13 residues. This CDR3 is CASSIKRGNEQFF. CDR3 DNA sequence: TGTGCCAGCAGTATCAAGCGGGGCAATGAGCAGTTCTTC.

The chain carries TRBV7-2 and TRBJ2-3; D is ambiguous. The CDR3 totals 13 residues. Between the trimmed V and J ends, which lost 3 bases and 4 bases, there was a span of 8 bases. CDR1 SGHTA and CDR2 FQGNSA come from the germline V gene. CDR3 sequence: CASSFVWADTQYF. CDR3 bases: TGTGCCAGCAGCTTTGTCTGGGCAGATACGCAGTATTTT.

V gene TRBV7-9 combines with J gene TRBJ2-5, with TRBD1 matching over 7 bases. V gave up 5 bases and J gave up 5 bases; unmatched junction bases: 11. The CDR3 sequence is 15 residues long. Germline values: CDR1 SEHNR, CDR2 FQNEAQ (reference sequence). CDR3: CASSADRVFAETQYF. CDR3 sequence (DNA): TGTGCCAGCAGCGCCGACAGGGTCTTTGCGGAGACCCAGTACTTC. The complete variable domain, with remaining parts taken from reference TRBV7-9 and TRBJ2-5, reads DTGVSQNPRHKITKRGQNVTFRCDPISEHNRLYWYRQTLGQGPEFLTYFQNEAQLEKSRLLSDRFSAERPKGSFSTLEIQRTEQGDSAMYLCASSADRVFAETQYFGPGTRLLVL.

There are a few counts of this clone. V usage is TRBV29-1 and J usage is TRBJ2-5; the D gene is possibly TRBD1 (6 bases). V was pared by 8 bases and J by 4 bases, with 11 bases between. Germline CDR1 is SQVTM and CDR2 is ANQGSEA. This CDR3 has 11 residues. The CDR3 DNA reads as TGCAGCTTCCGGGACACAGAGACCCAGTACTTC. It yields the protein CSFRDTETQYF.

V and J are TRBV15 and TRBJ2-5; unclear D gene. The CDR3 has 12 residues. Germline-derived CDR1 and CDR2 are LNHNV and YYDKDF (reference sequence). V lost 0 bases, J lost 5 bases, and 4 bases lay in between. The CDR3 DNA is TGTGCCACCAGCAGAGATTGGGAGACCCAGTACTTC. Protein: CATSRDWETQYF.

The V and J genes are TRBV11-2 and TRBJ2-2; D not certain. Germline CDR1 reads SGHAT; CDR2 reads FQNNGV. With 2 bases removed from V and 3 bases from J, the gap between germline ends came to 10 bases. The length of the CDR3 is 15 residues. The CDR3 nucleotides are TGTGCCAGCAGCTTAACCACCCAGGACACCGGGGAGCTGTTTTTT. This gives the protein CASSLTTQDTGELFF.

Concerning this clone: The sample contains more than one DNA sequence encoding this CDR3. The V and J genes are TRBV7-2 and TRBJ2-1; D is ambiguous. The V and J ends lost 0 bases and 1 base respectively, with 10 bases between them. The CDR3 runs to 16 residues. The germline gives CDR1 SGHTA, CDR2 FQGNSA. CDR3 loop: CASSLAGSSSYNEQFF. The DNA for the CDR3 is TGTGCCAGCAGCTTAGCAGGGTCCAGTTCCTACAATGAGCAGTTCTTC.

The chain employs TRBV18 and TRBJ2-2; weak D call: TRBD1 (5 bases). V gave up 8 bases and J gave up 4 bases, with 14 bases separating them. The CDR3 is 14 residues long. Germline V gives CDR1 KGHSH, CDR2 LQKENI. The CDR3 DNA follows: TGTGCCAGCCACGCAGGGCGAGGCACCGGGGAGCTGTTTTTT. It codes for CASHAGRGTGELFF.

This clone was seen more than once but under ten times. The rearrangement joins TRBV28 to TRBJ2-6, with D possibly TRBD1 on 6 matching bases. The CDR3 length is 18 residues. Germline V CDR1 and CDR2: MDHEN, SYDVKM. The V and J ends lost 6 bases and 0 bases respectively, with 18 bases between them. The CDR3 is CASSPLTGLSSGANVLTF. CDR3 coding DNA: TGTGCCAGCAGCCCTCTTACAGGGCTTTCCTCTGGGGCCAACGTCCTGACTTTC.